This TCR beta chain originates from a study of OX40 agonist ivuxolimab in advanced cancers. Study background: Head and neck, renal cell, melanoma or hepatocellular carcinoma were the cancers that dose-escalation patients had. Earlier anti-PD-1, anti-PD-L1 or anti-CTLA-4 therapy was permitted; about 44% had received some. Study-wide results and caveats: Doses of 0.1 to 3.0 mg/kg were accompanied by clonal expansion of CD4+ and CD8+ blood T cells by week 6. Relative to CD4+, CD8+ T cells held more expanded clones on average.

The table came from immunoSEQ multiplex PCR; TCRdb's copy has only in-frame clones and leaves some out. In the table there are tens of thousands of clones, around 77% of which are singletons. In regard to this clone: Its target is unknown.

This clonotype originated in an adult with an advanced solid tumor such as melanoma, head and neck, liver or kidney cancer. The specimen comprised CD4+ or CD8+ T cells sorted from blood, sampled in a trial of the OX40 agonist ivuxolimab.

The CDR3 is CASSLARLRGTEAFF. The CDR3 DNA sequence: TGTGCCAGCAGTTTAGCGAGGCTCCGCGGCACTGAAGCTTTCTTT. This rearrangement joins TRBV27 to TRBJ1-1; D is ambiguous. V dropped 2 bases and J dropped 4 bases, with 14 bases sitting between them. Germline V lookup: CDR1 MNHEY, CDR2 SMNVEV (reference sequence). This CDR3 has 15 residues.